Shown below are 22 T cell receptor beta chains from a single sample sequenced in a study of blood T cell repertoires in COVID-19. Profiling relied on immunoSEQ multiplex PCR, and the TCRdb table lists in-frame clones only, not all of them. The sample includes about 120,000 clones, around nine tenths seen only once; the top ten take roughly an eighth. The sample taken for sequencing was peripheral blood. These receptors all stem from a woman aged 70-85 years with COVID-19, enrolled during active disease.

The CDR3 reads CASSQRRGETQYF. In DNA, the CDR3 is TGTGCCAGCAGCCAACGCAGAGGGGAGACCCAGTACTTC. V gene TRBV6-6 combines with J gene TRBJ2-5; tentatively, D is TRBD2 (5 bases). V was pared by 6 bases and J by 5 bases, with 13 bases between. The germline V gene encodes CDR1 MNHNY and CDR2 SVGAGI (reference sequence). The CDR3 covers 13 residues.

The chain links TRBV5-1 to TRBJ2-7, with 9 bases fitting TRBD1. The germline V gene encodes CDR1 SGHRS and CDR2 YFSETQ. This CDR3 is 15 amino acids long. V trimming: 2 bases; J trimming: 0 bases; junction bases outside the gene matches: 3. CDR3 loop: CASSFGQGSSYEQYF. The DNA of the CDR3 is TGCGCCAGCAGCTTTGGACAGGGGAGCTCCTACGAGCAGTACTTC.

V gene TRBV20-1 combines with J gene TRBJ1-2, with a tentative D call TRBD1 (5 bases). V lost 3 bases and J lost 8, with 19 bases in between. Germline V gives CDR1 DFQATT, CDR2 SNEGSKA (reference sequence). This CDR3 is built from 14 residues. CDR3 sequence: CSASSSAGIGGYTF. DNA of the CDR3: TGCAGTGCTAGTTCTTCGGCAGGGATCGGAGGCTACACCTTC.

This rearrangement joins TRBV3-1 (or the pseudogene TRBV3-2) to TRBJ1-4; TRBD1 aligns across 7 bases. This CDR3 region has 16 residues. J lost 0 bases, V lost 4 bases, and 5 bases had no gene match. Germline CDR1 and CDR2: LGHDT and YNNKEL (reference sequence). CDR3 coding DNA: TGTGCCAGCAGCCCGGGGACAGCCCCAACTAATGAAAAACTGTTTTTT. Translating it yields CASSPGTAPTNEKLFF.

J is TRBJ2-2 and V is TRBV6-1, with 11 nucleotides matching TRBD2. This CDR3 contains 18 residues. V lost 3 bases, J lost 3 bases, and 9 bases stayed unmatched. CDR1 and CDR2 from the germline V gene are MNHNS and SASEGT. CDR3 protein: CASSDMLAGGSDTGELFF. CDR3 DNA sequence: TGTGCCAGCAGTGATATGCTAGCGGGGGGTTCTGACACCGGGGAGCTGTTTTTT.

Only one count was recorded for this clone. The chain is built from TRBV11-2 and TRBJ2-3; 8 bases fit TRBD2. In germline, CDR1 is SGHAT, CDR2 FQNNGV. V shed 5 bases and J 2 bases; nucleotides not matched to a gene: 6. The CDR3 is 15 amino acids. The CDR3 nucleotides read TGTGCCAGCAGCACCCGAGCGGGGGACACAGATACGCAGTATTTT. This sequence encodes CASSTRAGDTDTQYF.

The chain couples TRBV7-3 to TRBJ2-3; D might be TRBD2 (6 bases). The V end was cut by 1 base, the J end by 6 bases, with 11 bases between. The CDR3 has 14 residues. The germline V gene encodes CDR1 SGHTA and CDR2 FQGTGA. The CDR3 reads CASSLMLGRDTQYF. The CDR3 bases are TGTGCCAGCAGCTTAATGCTGGGGAGGGATACGCAGTATTTT.

This rearrangement joins TRBV5-1 to TRBJ2-2; D gene unclear. Germline V gene sequence: CDR1 SGHRS, CDR2 YFSETQ. V lost 4 bases and J 7 bases, leaving 8 bases between the germline ends. CDR3 size: 12 residues. The CDR3 loop reads CASSPEFGELFF. DNA for the CDR3: TGCGCCAGCAGCCCCGAGTTCGGGGAGCTGTTTTTT. The full variable domain, with the rest looked up from reference TRBV5-1 and TRBJ2-2, is KAGVTQTPRYLIKTRGQQVTLSCSPISGHRSVSWYQQTPGQGLQFLFEYFSETQRNKGNFPGRFSGRQFSNSRSEMNVSTLELGDSALYLCASSPEFGELFFGEGSRLTVL.

This rearrangement joins TRBV9 to TRBJ1-3; 7 bases agree with TRBD1. V was clipped by 3 bases and J by 4 bases; unmatched bases: 7. The CDR3 loop spans 15 amino acids. Germline V gene lookup returns CDR1 SGDLS and CDR2 YYNGEE. This CDR3 reads CASSDRGQRGNTIYF. The DNA of the CDR3 is TGTGCCAGCAGCGACAGGGGCCAAAGAGGAAACACCATATATTTT.

The chain carries TRBV28 and TRBJ1-4; 10 bases align to TRBD1. This CDR3 has 16 amino acids. Germline V gene lookup returns CDR1 MDHEN and CDR2 SYDVKM. V lost 3 bases, J lost 5 bases, and 6 bases stayed unmatched. The CDR3 protein is CASSFLTGGGNEKLFF. CDR3 DNA sequence: TGTGCCAGCAGTTTTCTGACAGGGGGCGGGAATGAAAAACTGTTTTTT.

The rearrangement uses TRBV7-5 and TRBJ2-5; the table's D gene call, TRBD2, was not cross checked with the DNA. TRBV7-5 is labeled a pseudogene. The CDR3 loop spans 21 amino acids. CDR3 protein: CVRSLKSSSSGGASTGETQYF. The CDR3 region has the DNA TGTGTCAGAAGCTTAAAGAGTTCGTCTAGCGGGGGGGCCTCCACCGGGGAGACCCAGTACTTC.

CDR3 in DNA: TGTGCCAGCAGCCCTCGTTTCAGGGAAAAAGAAGAAAAACTGTTTTTT. Protein sequence: CASSPRFREKEEKLFF. J is TRBJ1-4 and V is TRBV7-6; the D gene is possibly TRBD1 (5 bases). Germline CDR1 and CDR2: SGHVS and FNYEAQ. Trimming removed 5 bases at V and 8 bases at J, with 21 bases between. CDR3 length: 16 amino acids.

The chain is built from TRBV5-1 and TRBJ2-5, with D perhaps matching TRBD2 (5 bases). Between the trimmed V and J ends, which lost 0 bases and 7 bases, there was a span of 7 bases. The CDR3 is 12 residues long. Germline values: CDR1 SGHRS, CDR2 YFSETQ. The CDR3 protein is CASSLEAGTQYF. CDR3 sequence (DNA): TGCGCCAGCAGCTTGGAGGCGGGGACCCAGTACTTC.

This clone has a single count. The chain couples TRBV20-1 to TRBJ1-6, with D perhaps matching TRBD1 (5 bases). Germline V gene lookup returns CDR1 DFQATT and CDR2 SNEGSKA (reference sequence). The ends were cut back, 3 bases at V and 9 bases at J, with 15 bases in the middle. The CDR3 has 14 residues. In nucleotides, the CDR3 is TGCAGTGCTAGTCGGCAGGGCTTGGTTTCACCCCTCCACTTT. It encodes CSASRQGLVSPLHF.

This clone has only a few counts. CDR3 protein: CASSQLAGGAGGELFF. The CDR3 coding sequence is TGTGCCAGCAGCCAATTGGCGGGGGGCGCGGGCGGGGAGCTGTTTTTT. This chain uses TRBV4-2 with TRBJ2-2, with TRBD2 matching over 8 bases. From germline, CDR1 is LGHNA and CDR2 YNFKEQ. V shed 2 bases, J shed 7 bases, and the junction held 9 bases outside the gene matches. The length of the CDR3 is 16 residues.

The chain recombines TRBV5-1 with TRBJ1-1, with TRBD1 identical over 9 bases. Germline-derived CDR1 and CDR2 are SGHRS and YFSETQ. CDR3 length: 15 amino acids. With V trimmed by 7 bases and J by 6 bases, 13 bases remained unmatched. CDR3 region: CASGGQGGEKSEAFF. Written as DNA, the CDR3 is TGCGCCAGCGGGGGACAGGGCGGGGAAAAATCTGAAGCTTTCTTT. Using reference TRBV5-1 and TRBJ1-1 for the parts outside the CDR3, the full variable domain is KAGVTQTPRYLIKTRGQQVTLSCSPISGHRSVSWYQQTPGQGLQFLFEYFSETQRNKGNFPGRFSGRQFSNSRSEMNVSTLELGDSALYLCASGGQGGEKSEAFFGQGTRLTVV.

The CDR3 region has the DNA TGTGCCAGCAGCTCCTCCGGACAGTTAAGCACAGATACGCAGTATTTT. This codes for CASSSSGQLSTDTQYF. J is TRBJ2-3 and V is TRBV7-9, with D perhaps matching TRBD1 (6 bases). V lost 4 bases and J 0 bases, leaving 14 bases between the germline ends. The CDR3 is 16 residues long. Germline CDR1 and CDR2: SEHNR and FQNEAQ (reference sequence).

The CDR3 here is CSASGGNGNEQFF. The CDR3, as DNA: TGCAGTGCTAGTGGCGGGAACGGGAATGAGCAGTTCTTC. This chain connects TRBV20-1 to TRBJ2-1, with D perhaps matching TRBD2 (6 bases). The CDR3 runs 13 residues. Germline V gene sequence: CDR1 DFQATT, CDR2 SNEGSKA (reference sequence). V dropped 3 bases and J dropped 7 bases, with 13 bases sitting between them.

The chain joins TRBV19 to TRBJ2-1, with 9 bases aligning to TRBD1. Germline V lookup: CDR1 LNHDA, CDR2 SQIVND (reference sequence). The CDR3 runs 16 residues. V trimming: 0 bases; J trimming: 7 bases; junction bases outside the gene matches: 7. CDR3 loop: CASSIDPGQGTNEQFF. CDR3 sequence (DNA): TGTGCCAGTAGTATAGACCCGGGACAGGGAACGAATGAGCAGTTCTTC.

CDR3 protein: CASSPGLGGQPQHF. DNA for the CDR3: TGTGCCAGCAGCCCGGGACTTGGGGGTCAGCCCCAGCATTTT. The rearrangement joins TRBV28 to TRBJ1-5, with TRBD1 as a possible D gene (5 bases). This CDR3 spans 14 amino acids. Trimming took 6 bases from V and 6 from J, leaving 15 bases between them. Germline CDR1 reads MDHEN; CDR2 reads SYDVKM.

Only one count was recorded for this clone. The chain links TRBV10-3 to TRBJ2-1; weak D call: TRBD1 (6 bases). This CDR3 region has 15 residues. Germline V CDR1 and CDR2: ENHRY, SYGVKD. V lost 8 bases to trimming and J lost 5 bases, with 19 bases between them. This CDR3 is CAIGNRDTGDNEQFF. The DNA for the CDR3 is TGTGCCATCGGAAACCGGGACACCGGGGACAATGAGCAGTTCTTC.

The chain couples TRBV6-5 to TRBJ1-4; a weak D match, TRBD1 (6 bases). The CDR3 has 14 amino acids. The germline V gene encodes CDR1 MNHEY and CDR2 SVGAGI. Trimming left V 6 bases short and J 5 bases short, with 13 bases between. The CDR3 bases are TGTGCCAGCAGGATCGACAGGAACAATGAAAAACTGTTTTTT. Its translation is CASRIDRNNEKLFF.